This T cell receptor beta chain was obtained from a study of shared T cell receptors in the human thymus. The CDR3 has 18 amino acids. In germline, CDR1 is SGHAT, CDR2 FQNNGV. V lost 2 bases and J lost 7; bases outside the gene matches: 19. Profiled with immunoSEQ multiplex PCR; TCRdb holds only in-frame clones, not every one. The sample contains 700,000 to 750,000 clones, approximately 85% of which appear only once. These data also formed part of another study, on human thymus T cells. That paper notes: Thymus tissue for the work was resected from patients undergoing corrective heart surgery.

The TCR originated in a girl under three years old with a congenital heart defect. The sample taken for sequencing was thymocytes. V and J are TRBV11-2 and TRBJ2-5; 7 nucleotides align to TRBD1. The CDR3: CASSLKPETGLQPWTQYF. CDR3 nucleotides: TGTGCCAGCAGCTTAAAGCCGGAGACAGGGCTGCAGCCGTGGACCCAGTACTTC.